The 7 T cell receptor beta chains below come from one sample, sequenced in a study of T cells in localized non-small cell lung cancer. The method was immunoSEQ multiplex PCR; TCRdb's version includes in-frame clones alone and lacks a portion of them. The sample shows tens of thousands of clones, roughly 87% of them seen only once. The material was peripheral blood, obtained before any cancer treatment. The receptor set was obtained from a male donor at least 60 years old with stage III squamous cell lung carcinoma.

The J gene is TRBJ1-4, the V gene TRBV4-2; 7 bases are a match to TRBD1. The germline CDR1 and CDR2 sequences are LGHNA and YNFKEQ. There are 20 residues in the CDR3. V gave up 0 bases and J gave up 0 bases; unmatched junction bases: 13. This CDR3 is CASSQDRGQVGRATNEKLFF. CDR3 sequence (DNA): TGTGCCAGCAGCCAAGATAGGGGGCAGGTTGGGCGCGCAACTAATGAAAAACTGTTTTTT.

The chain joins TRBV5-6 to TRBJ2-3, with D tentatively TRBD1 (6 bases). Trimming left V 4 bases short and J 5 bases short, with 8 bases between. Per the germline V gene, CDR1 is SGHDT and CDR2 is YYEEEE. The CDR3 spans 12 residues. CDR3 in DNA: TGTGCCAGCAGCCTACAGGGAGATACGCAGTATTTT. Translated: CASSLQGDTQYF.

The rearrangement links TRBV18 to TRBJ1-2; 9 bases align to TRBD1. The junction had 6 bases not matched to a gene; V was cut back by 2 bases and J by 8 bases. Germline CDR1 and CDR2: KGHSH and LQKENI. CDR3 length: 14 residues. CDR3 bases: TGTGCCAGCTCACCAGGGACAGGGACCGAGGGCTACACCTTC. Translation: CASSPGTGTEGYTF.

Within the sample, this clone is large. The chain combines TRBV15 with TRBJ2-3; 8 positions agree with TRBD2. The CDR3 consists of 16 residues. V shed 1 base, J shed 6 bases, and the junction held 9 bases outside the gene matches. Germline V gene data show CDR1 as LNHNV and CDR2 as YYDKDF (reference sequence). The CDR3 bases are TGTGCCACCAGCAGAGGTGATAGCGGGGATGGGGATACGCAGTATTTT. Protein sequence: CATSRGDSGDGDTQYF.

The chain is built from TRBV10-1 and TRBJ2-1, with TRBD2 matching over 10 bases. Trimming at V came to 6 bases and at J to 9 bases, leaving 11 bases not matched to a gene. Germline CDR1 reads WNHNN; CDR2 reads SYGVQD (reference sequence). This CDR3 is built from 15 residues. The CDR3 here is CASSEGSGRALEQFF. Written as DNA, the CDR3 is TGCGCCAGCAGCGAAGGGAGCGGGAGGGCCCTTGAGCAGTTCTTC.

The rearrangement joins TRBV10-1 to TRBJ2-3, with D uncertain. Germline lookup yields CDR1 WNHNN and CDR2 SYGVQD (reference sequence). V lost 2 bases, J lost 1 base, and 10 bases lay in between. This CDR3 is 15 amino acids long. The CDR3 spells CASSESPLRTDTQYF. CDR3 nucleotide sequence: TGCGCCAGCAGTGAGAGCCCACTCCGCACAGATACGCAGTATTTT.

The CDR3, as DNA: TGTGCCAGCAGCTTCTCAGGGGACGAGCAGTACTTC. It translates to CASSFSGDEQYF. The chain has TRBV9 and TRBJ2-7; perhaps TRBD1 as D (6 bases). CDR1 is SGDLS, CDR2 YYNGEE, per germline. The CDR3 spans 12 residues. V lost 4 bases and J lost 5, with 10 bases in between.